This TCR beta chain appears in the sequencing data of a study of blood T cell repertoires in COVID-19. As for the study in general: The United States, Italy and Spain provided the acute and convalescent COVID-19 samples.

Assay used: immunoSEQ multiplex PCR; TCRdb lists only in-frame clones, some missing. This sample yields roughly 440,000 clones, of which around 88% are seen a single time; around 12% belongs to the top ten. Enrolled during active infection, Seattle patients were then followed longitudinally. The specimen sequenced was peripheral blood. The TCR was taken from a woman between 45 and 60 years old with COVID-19, enrolled during active disease.

The CDR3 protein is CASSLTGLYYGYTF. As DNA, the CDR3 is TGTGCCAGCAGTTTGACAGGGCTCTACTATGGCTACACCTTC. V is TRBV27 and J is TRBJ1-2; 7 positions agree with TRBD1. V gave up 3 bases and J gave up 3 bases; unmatched junction bases: 4. The length of the CDR3 is 14 residues. CDR1 is MNHEY and CDR2 is SMNVEV in the germline V gene (reference sequence).